This TCR beta chain originates from a study of OX40 agonist ivuxolimab in advanced cancers. The wider study: It was ivuxolimab, an agonistic anti-OX40 (CD134) antibody, that patients were treated with. Overall study results and limits: Clonal expansion by week 6 occurred in CD4+ and CD8+ blood T cells (at 0.1 to 3.0 mg/kg).

Samples were taken at baseline and on day 1 of cycles 4 and 7. TCRdb's copy holds only in-frame clones and misses some; the assay was immunoSEQ multiplex PCR. The table shows 90,000 to 150,000 clones, with around 87% occurring only once. Per the germline V gene, CDR1 is SQVTM and CDR2 is ANQGSEA. The trim removed 6 bases at V and 4 bases at J, leaving 3 bases unmatched. The CDR3 is made up of 12 amino acids. With respect to this clone: Its target is not known.

The clonotype originates from an adult with an advanced solid tumor such as melanoma, head and neck, liver or kidney cancer. Sequencing used CD4+ or CD8+ T cells sorted from blood, obtained in a trial of the OX40 agonist ivuxolimab. The chain couples TRBV29-1 to TRBJ2-3; 8 positions agree with TRBD1. The chain's CDR3 is CSVGQGPDTQYF. The CDR3 bases are TGCAGCGTCGGACAGGGCCCAGATACGCAGTATTTT.